This TCR beta chain was captured by sequencing in a study of OX40 agonist ivuxolimab in advanced cancers. With V trimmed by 5 bases and J by 7 bases, 11 bases remained unmatched. Germline lookup yields CDR1 SGHTA and CDR2 FQGTGA. The CDR3 is 17 amino acids. The table lists this clone with a count of one. Repertoires were generated with immunoSEQ multiplex PCR, while TCRdb's copy carries only in-frame clones and drops some. The table includes 95,000 to 150,000 clones, 80% to 90% detected once. This specimen consisted of CD4+ or CD8+ T cells sorted from blood, obtained in a trial of the OX40 agonist ivuxolimab. The chain links TRBV7-3 to TRBJ2-3; 14 bases are shared with TRBD2. This receptor was obtained from an adult with an advanced solid tumor such as melanoma, head and neck, liver or kidney cancer. In DNA, the CDR3 is TGTGCCAGCAGCCCTCTACCGACTAGCGGGGGGGCTAATACGCAGTATTTT. This encodes CASSPLPTSGGANTQYF.